What follows is one TCR beta chain and its context. The sample is drawn from a study of control samples from healthy donors and cancer patients. Trimming shortened V by 4 bases and J by 3 bases, and 13 bases separated the two germline ends. This CDR3 has 14 residues. CDR1 is SGHRS and CDR2 is YFSETQ in the germline V gene. Profiled with immunoSEQ multiplex PCR; TCRdb holds only in-frame clones, not every one. Of 65,000 to 90,000 clones listed, around 87% are singletons. The TCR originated in a man aged 45-60 years in good health. The chain joins TRBV5-1 to TRBJ2-5; D may match TRBD1 or TRBD2 (5 bases each). Sequencing used blood. This CDR3 is CASSRDPGEETQYF. CDR3 DNA: TGCGCCAGCAGCAGGGACCCTGGAGAAGAGACCCAGTACTTC. Full variable domain (remainder filled in from reference TRBV5-1 and TRBJ2-5): KAGVTQTPRYLIKTRGQQVTLSCSPISGHRSVSWYQQTPGQGLQFLFEYFSETQRNKGNFPGRFSGRQFSNSRSEMNVSTLELGDSALYLCASSRDPGEETQYFGPGTRLLVL.